This entry describes one T cell receptor beta chain. Its antigen is unknown. A read error may produce the germline difference seen at one junction end. The sample has other DNA sequences that encode this CDR3 too. Assay: immunoSEQ multiplex PCR; the TCRdb copy retains only in-frame clones and omits some. The sample lists tens of thousands of clones; about 80% were seen once. The data stem from a study of graft-versus-host responses after intestinal transplantation. Findings and caveats of the study: GvH clones surfaced in recipient marrow, some emerging earlier in ileum or blood.

CDR3 length: 14 amino acids. Germline CDR1 LNHNV, CDR2 YYDKDF (reference sequence). Source: unstimulated CD4+ T cells sorted from spleen or lymph node cells, taken before intestinal transplant. The clonotype was recovered from a human donor who received an intestinal transplant. The J gene is TRBJ2-5, the V gene TRBV15; D gene ambiguous. The CDR3 region is CATSRPMGQETQYF. The CDR3 DNA reads TGTGCCACCAGCAGGCCGATGGGCCAAGAGACTCAGTACTTC.